The TCR beta chain under discussion was sequenced for a study of cytomegalovirus exposure and HLA in healthy donors. Study-level points and caveats: High specificity and sensitivity for cytomegalovirus status were reported for the classifier. The study flagged some 170 TCR beta chains as cytomegalovirus-associated.

For this clone: The antigen remains undetermined.

The germline V gene has CDR1 SGHVS and CDR2 FNYEAQ. Trimming took 3 bases from V and 3 from J; bases not matched to a gene: 12. This CDR3 has 17 residues. Here immunoSEQ multiplex PCR was the method, and the copy in TCRdb shows in-frame clones only, minus some. The profile shows about 120,000 clones, approximately 88% of them singletons. The specimen was PBMCs. The source of this sequence is a woman aged 18-29 years in good health and CMV-seronegative. The rearrangement links TRBV7-6 to TRBJ2-3, with 7 bases fitting TRBD2. The CDR3 DNA reads TGTGCCAGCAGCTTGGGCGGATGGCGGGAGCATACAGATACGCAGTATTTT. This sequence encodes CASSLGGWREHTDTQYF.